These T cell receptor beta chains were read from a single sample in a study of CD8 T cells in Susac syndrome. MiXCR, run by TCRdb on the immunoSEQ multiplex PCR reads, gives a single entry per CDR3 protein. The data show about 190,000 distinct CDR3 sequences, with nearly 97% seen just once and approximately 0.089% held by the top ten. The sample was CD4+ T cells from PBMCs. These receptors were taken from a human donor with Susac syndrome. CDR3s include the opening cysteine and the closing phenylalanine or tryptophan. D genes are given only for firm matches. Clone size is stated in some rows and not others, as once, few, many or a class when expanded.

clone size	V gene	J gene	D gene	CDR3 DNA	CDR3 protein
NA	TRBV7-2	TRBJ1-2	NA	TGTGCCAGCAGCTTAGGCGGAACGGAGGGCTACACCTTC	CASSLGGTEGYTF
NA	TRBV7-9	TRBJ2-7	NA	TGTGCCAGCTCACAGAATCACTACGAGCAGTACTTC	CASSQNHYEQYF
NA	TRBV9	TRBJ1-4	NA	TGTGCCAGCAGCGTCGGACACCCTGCAACTAATGAAAAACTGTTTTTT	CASSVGHPATNEKLFF
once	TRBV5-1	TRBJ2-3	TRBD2	TGCGCCAGCAGCTGGGGGCGGGGGGTTAGCACAGATACGCAGTATTTT	CASSWGRGVSTDTQYF
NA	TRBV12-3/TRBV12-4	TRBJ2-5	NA	TGTGCCAGCAGTTTAGCGGGGGGGCCCGGGGAGACCCAGTACTTC	CASSLAGGPGETQYF
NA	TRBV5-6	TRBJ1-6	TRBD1	TGTGCCAGCAGCCGAACCGGGACAGGAAGATATAATTCACCCCTCCACTTT	CASSRTGTGRYNSPLHF
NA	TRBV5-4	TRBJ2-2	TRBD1	TGTGCCAGCAGCTTAGGACAGGCAAGGGGCGGGGAGCTGTTTTTT	CASSLGQARGGELFF
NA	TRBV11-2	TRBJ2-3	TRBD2	TGTGCCAGCAGCCAGGGACTAGCGGGGGGCACAGATACGCAGTATTTT	CASSQGLAGGTDTQYF
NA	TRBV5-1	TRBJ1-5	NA	TGCGCCAGCAGCGCCGATGATAGCAATCAGCCCCAGCATTTT	CASSADDSNQPQHF
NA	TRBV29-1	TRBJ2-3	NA	TGCAGCGTTGGGGGGGGCAGTTCGCGGGCAGATACGCAGTATTTT	CSVGGGSSRADTQYF
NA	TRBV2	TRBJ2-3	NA	TGTGCCAGCAAAAGGGACCCCCCAGATACGCAGTATTTT	CASKRDPPDTQYF
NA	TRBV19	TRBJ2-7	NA	TGTGCCAGTACCCCGGGACAACCATACGAGCAGTACTTC	CASTPGQPYEQYF
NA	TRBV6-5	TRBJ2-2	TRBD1	TGTGCCAGCACCCCACAGGGGCCAAGCACCGGGGAGCTGTTTTTT	CASTPQGPSTGELFF
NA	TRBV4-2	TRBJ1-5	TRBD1	TGTGCCAGCAGCCATACAGGGGGCTCTCAGCCCCAGCATTTT	CASSHTGGSQPQHF
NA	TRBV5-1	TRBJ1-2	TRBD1	TGCGCCAGCACCCGAACAGGGGCTAACTATGGCTACACCTTC	CASTRTGANYGYTF
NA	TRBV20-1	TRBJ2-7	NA	TGCAGTGCTAGGGGGTTACTCGAACGAGACTACGAGCAGTACTTC	CSARGLLERDYEQYF
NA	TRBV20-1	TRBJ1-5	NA	TGCAGTGCTAGACTCCAGGCCAATCAGCCCCAGCATTTT	CSARLQANQPQHF
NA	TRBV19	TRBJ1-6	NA	TGTGCCAGTAGTATGCGGGTCACACCCCTCCACTTT	CASSMRVTPLHF
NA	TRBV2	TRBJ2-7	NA	TGTGCCAGCAGGAGACTCAGCTACGAGCAGTACTTC	CASRRLSYEQYF
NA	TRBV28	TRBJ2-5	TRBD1	TGTGCCAGCAGTTTAAGTGGACAGGGCAACCAAGAGACCCAGTACTTC	CASSLSGQGNQETQYF
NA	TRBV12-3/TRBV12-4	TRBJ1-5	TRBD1	TGTGCCAGCAGCCGGACAGGGCGCGGAAAACGTGGCAATCAGCCCCAGCATTTT	CASSRTGRGKRGNQPQHF
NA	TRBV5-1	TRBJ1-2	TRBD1	TGCGCCAGCAGCTTGGAGGGACAGTATACGGGCTACACCTTC	CASSLEGQYTGYTF
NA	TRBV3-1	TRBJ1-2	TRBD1	TGTGCCAGCAGCCAAGGTGCTCTGAAGGGGGCTCAGGGGGGATATGGCTACACCTTC	CASSQGALKGAQGGYGYTF
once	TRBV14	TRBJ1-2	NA	TGTGCCAGCAGCCAAGGGACGGCTACTAACTATGGCTACACCTTC	CASSQGTATNYGYTF